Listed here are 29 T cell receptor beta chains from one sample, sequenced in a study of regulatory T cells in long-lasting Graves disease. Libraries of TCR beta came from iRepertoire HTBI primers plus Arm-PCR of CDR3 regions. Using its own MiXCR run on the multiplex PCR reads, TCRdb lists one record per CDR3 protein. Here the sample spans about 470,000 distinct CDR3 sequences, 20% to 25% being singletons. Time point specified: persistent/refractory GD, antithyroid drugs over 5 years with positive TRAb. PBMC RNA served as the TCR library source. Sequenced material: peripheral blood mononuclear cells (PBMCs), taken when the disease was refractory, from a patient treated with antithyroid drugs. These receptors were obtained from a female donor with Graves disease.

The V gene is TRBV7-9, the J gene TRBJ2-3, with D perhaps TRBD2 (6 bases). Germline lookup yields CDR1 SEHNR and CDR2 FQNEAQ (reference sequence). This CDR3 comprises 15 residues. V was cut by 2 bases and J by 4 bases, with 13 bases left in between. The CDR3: CASSLLLAFADTQYF. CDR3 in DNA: TGTGCCAGCAGCTTATTACTAGCATTCGCAGATACGCAGTATTTT. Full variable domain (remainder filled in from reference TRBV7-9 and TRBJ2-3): DTGVSQNPRHKITKRGQNVTFRCDPISEHNRLYWYRQTLGQGPEFLTYFQNEAQLEKSRLLSDRFSAERPKGSFSTLEIQRTEQGDSAMYLCASSLLLAFADTQYFGPGTRLTVL.

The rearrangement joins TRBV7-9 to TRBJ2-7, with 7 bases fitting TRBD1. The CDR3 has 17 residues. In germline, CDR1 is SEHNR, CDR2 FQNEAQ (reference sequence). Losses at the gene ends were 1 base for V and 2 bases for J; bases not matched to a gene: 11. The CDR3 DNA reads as TGTGCCAGCAGCTTAGGGTCCAGGGACAGATCAACCTACGAGCAGTACTTC. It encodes CASSLGSRDRSTYEQYF.

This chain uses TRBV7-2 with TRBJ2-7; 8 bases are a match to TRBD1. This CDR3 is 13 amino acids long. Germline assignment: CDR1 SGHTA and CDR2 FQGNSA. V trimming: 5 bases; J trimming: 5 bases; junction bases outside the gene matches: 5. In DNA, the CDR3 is TGTGCCAGCAGCAACAGACAGGGGAACGAGCAGTACTTC. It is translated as CASSNRQGNEQYF.

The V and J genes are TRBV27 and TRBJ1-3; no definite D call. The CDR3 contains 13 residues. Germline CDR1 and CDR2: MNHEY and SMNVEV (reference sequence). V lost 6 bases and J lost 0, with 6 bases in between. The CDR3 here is CASRPASGNTIYF. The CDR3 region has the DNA TGTGCCAGCAGACCTGCCTCTGGAAACACCATATATTTT.

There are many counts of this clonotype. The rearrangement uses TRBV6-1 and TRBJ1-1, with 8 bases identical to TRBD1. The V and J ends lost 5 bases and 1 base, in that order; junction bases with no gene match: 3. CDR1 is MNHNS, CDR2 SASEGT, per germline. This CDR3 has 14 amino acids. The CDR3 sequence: CASSHDRGNTEAFF. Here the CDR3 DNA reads TGTGCCAGCAGTCACGACAGGGGGAACACTGAAGCTTTCTTT.

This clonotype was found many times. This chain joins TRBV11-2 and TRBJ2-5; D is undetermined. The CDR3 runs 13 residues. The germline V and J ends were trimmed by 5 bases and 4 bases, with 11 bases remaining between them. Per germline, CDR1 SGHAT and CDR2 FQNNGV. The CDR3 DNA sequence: TGTGCCAGCAGCCCCTATTGGGTAGAGACCCAGTACTTC. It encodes CASSPYWVETQYF.

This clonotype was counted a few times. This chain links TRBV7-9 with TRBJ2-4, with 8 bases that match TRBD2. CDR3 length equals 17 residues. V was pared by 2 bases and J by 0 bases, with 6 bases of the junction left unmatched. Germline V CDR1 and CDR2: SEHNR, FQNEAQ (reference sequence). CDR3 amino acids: CASSLKILAGAKNIQYF. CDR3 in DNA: TGTGCCAGCAGCTTAAAGATCCTAGCGGGAGCCAAAAACATTCAGTACTTC.

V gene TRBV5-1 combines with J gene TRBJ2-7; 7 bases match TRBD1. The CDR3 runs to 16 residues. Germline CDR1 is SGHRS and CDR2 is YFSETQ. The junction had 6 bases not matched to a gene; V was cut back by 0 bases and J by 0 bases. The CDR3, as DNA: TGCGCCAGCAGCTTGGGAGGGACAGCTAACTCCTACGAGCAGTACTTC. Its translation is CASSLGGTANSYEQYF. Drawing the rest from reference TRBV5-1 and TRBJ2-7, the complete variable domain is KAGVTQTPRYLIKTRGQQVTLSCSPISGHRSVSWYQQTPGQGLQFLFEYFSETQRNKGNFPGRFSGRQFSNSRSEMNVSTLELGDSALYLCASSLGGTANSYEQYFGPGTRLTVT.

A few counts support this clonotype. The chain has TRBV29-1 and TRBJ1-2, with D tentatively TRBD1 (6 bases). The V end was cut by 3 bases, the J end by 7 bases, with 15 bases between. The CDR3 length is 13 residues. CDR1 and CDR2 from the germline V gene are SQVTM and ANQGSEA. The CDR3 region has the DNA TGCAGCGTTGATCACAGGGCGGGGGGTGGCTACACCTTC. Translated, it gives CSVDHRAGGGYTF.

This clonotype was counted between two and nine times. DNA for the CDR3: TGTGCCAGCAGCCCCCGGACAGGGGAAGCCAAAAACATTCAGTACTTC. It translates to CASSPRTGEAKNIQYF. This chain joins TRBV7-9 and TRBJ2-4, with 9 bases that match TRBD1. J gave up 0 bases and V 5 bases, and 5 bases lay outside the gene matches. The CDR3 contains 16 residues. CDR1 is SEHNR and CDR2 is FQNEAQ in the germline V gene (reference sequence).

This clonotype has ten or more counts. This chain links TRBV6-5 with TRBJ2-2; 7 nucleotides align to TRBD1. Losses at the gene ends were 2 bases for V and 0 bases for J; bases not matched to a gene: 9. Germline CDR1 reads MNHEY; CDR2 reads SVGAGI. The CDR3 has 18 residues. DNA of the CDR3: TGTGCCAGCAGTTACAAAAGAACAGGGGTCGCGAACACCGGGGAGCTGTTTTTT. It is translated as CASSYKRTGVANTGELFF.

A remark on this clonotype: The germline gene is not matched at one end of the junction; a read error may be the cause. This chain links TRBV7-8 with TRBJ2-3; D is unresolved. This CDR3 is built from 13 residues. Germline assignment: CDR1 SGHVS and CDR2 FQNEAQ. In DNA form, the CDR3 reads TGTGCCGGCAGCTTAGTAGACCAGCCTCCCCTGTATTTT. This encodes CAGSLVDQPPLYF.

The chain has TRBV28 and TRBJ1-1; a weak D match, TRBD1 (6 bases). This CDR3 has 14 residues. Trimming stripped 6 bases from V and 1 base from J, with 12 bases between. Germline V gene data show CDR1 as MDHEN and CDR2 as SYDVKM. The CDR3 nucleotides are TGTGCCAGCAGCACGCCGACAGGGAACACTGAAGCTTTCTTT. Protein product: CASSTPTGNTEAFF. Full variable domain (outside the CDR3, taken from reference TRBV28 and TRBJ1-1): DVKVTQSSRYLVKRTGEKVFLECVQDMDHENMFWYRQDPGLGLRLIYFSYDVKMKEKGDIPEGYSVSREKKERFSLILESASTNQTSMYLCASSTPTGNTEAFFGQGTRLTVV.

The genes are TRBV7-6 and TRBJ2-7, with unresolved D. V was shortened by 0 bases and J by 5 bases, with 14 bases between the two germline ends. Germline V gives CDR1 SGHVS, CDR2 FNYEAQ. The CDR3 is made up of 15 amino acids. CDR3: CASSLAPAQSNEQYF. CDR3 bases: TGTGCCAGCAGCTTAGCGCCGGCCCAGTCCAACGAGCAGTACTTC.

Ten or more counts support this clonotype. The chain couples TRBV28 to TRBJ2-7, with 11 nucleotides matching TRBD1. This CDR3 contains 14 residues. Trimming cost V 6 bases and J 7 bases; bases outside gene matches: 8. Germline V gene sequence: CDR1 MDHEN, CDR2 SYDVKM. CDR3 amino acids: CASSPGQGASEQYF. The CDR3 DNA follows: TGTGCCAGCAGCCCCGGACAGGGGGCGAGTGAGCAGTACTTC. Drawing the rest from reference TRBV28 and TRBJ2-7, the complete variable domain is DVKVTQSSRYLVKRTGEKVFLECVQDMDHENMFWYRQDPGLGLRLIYFSYDVKMKEKGDIPEGYSVSREKKERFSLILESASTNQTSMYLCASSPGQGASEQYFGPGTRLTVT.

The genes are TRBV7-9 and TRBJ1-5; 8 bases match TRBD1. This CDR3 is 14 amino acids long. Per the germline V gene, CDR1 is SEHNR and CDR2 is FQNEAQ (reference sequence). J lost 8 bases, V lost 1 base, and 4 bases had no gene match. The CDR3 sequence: CASSLGSGGKPQHF. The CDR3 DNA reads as TGTGCCAGCAGCTTAGGGTCAGGGGGCAAGCCCCAGCATTTT.

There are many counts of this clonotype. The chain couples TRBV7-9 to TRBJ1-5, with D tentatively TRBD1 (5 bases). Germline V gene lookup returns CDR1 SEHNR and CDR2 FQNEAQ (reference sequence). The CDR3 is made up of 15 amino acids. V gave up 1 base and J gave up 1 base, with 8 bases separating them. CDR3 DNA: TGTGCCAGCAGCTTAGAGGGACGGAGCAATCAGCCCCAGCATTTT. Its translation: CASSLEGRSNQPQHF.

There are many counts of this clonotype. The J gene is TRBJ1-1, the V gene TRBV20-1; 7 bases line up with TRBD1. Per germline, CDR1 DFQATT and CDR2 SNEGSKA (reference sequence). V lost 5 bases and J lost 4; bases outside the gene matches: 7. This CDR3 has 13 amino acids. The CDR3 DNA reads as TGCAGTGCTCTGAGCAGGGGGGGCACTGAAGCTTTCTTT. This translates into CSALSRGGTEAFF.

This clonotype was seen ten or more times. This CDR3 reads CASSEALRLNTEAFF. As DNA, the CDR3 is TGTGCCAGCAGTGAAGCGCTTCGTCTCAACACTGAAGCTTTCTTT. The chain joins TRBV2 to TRBJ1-1, with D uncertain. CDR1 is SNHLY and CDR2 is FYNNEI in the germline V gene. The CDR3 has 15 amino acids. Trimming cost V 0 bases and J 2 bases, with 10 bases left between them.

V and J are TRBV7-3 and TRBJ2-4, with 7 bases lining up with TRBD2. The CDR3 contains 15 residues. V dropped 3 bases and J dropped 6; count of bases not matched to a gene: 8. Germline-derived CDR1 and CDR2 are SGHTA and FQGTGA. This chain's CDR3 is CASSLGGGPGNIQYF. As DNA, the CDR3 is TGTGCCAGCAGCTTGGGGGGAGGGCCTGGAAACATTCAGTACTTC.

The CDR3, as DNA: TGCAGTGCTAGAGATGAGGAGACAGGGGACACCGGGGAGCTGTTTTTT. Translation gives CSARDEETGDTGELFF. This chain uses TRBV20-1 with TRBJ2-2; 8 bases match TRBD1. V was clipped by 0 bases and J by 3 bases; unmatched bases: 6. The CDR3 totals 16 residues. In germline, CDR1 is DFQATT, CDR2 SNEGSKA (reference sequence).

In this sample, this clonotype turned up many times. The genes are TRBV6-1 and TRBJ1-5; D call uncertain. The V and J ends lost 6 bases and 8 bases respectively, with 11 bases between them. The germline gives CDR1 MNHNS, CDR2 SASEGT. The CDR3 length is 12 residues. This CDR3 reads CASRTVPEPQHF. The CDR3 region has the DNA TGTGCCAGCAGAACAGTACCGGAGCCCCAGCATTTT.

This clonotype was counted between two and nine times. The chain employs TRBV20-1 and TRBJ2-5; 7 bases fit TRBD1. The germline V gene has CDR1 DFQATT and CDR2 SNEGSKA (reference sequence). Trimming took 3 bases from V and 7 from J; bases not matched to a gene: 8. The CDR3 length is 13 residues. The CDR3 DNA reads TGCAGTGCTAGGGGACAGATAGTGGGGACCCAGTACTTC. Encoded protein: CSARGQIVGTQYF.

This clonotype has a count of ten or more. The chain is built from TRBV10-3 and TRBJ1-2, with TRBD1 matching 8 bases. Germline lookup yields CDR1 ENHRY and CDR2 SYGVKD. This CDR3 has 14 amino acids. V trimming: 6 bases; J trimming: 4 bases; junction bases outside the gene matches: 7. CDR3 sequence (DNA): TGTGCCATCAGCGCCCCAGGGGGCGGCTATGGCTACACCTTC. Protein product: CAISAPGGGYGYTF.

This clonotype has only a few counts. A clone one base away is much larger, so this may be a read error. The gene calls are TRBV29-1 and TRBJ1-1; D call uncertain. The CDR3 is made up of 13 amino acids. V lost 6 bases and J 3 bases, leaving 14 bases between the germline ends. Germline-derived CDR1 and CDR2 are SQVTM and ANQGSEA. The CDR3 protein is CSVKRALHTEAFF. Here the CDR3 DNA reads TGCAGCGTAAAACGGGCCCTTCACACTGAAGCTTTCTTT.

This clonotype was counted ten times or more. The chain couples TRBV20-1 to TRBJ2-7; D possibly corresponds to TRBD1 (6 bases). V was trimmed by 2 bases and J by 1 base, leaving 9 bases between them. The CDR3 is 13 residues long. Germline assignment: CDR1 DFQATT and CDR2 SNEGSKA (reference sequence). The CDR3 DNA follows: TGCAGTGCTAGATCGACAGGTTCCTACGAGCAGTACTTC. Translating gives CSARSTGSYEQYF.

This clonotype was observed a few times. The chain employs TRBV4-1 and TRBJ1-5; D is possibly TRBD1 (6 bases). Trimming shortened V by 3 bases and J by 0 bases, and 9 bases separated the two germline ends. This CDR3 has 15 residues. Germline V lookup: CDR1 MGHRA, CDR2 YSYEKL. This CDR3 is CASSHYRDSNQPQHF. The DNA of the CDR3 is TGCGCCAGCAGCCACTACAGGGATAGCAATCAGCCCCAGCATTTT.

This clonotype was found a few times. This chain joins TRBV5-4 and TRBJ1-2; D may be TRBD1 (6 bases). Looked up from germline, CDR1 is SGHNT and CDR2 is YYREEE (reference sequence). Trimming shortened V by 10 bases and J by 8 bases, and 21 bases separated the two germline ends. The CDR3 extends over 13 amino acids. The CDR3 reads CALSLQGERGYTF. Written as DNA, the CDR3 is TGTGCCCTCTCTTTACAGGGAGAGCGGGGCTACACCTTC.

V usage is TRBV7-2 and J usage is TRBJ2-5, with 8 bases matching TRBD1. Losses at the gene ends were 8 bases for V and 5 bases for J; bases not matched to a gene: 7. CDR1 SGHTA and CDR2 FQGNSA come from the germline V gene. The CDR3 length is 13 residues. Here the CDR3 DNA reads TGTGCCAGCCTAGGACAGGGAGGCGAGACCCAGTACTTC. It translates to CASLGQGGETQYF.